This TCR beta chain comes out of a study of blood T cell repertoires in COVID-19. Produced via immunoSEQ multiplex PCR; TCRdb's table is partial and in-frame only. The sample has almost 500,000 clones, roughly nine tenths seen once; the top ten hold around 8%. The specimen was PBMCs or T cells enriched from blood (not recorded which). The sequence derives from a woman aged 55-75 years who had recovered from COVID-19.

The CDR3 loop reads CASSQDYTGVYGYTF. The CDR3, as DNA: TGTGCCAGCAGCCAAGATTATACAGGGGTATATGGCTACACCTTC. The chain couples TRBV14 to TRBJ1-2, with 7 positions matching TRBD1. Germline CDR1 reads SGHDN; CDR2 reads FVKESK. J was trimmed by 5 bases and V by 0 bases; bases with no gene match: 6. This CDR3 spans 15 amino acids.